This is a list of T cell receptor beta chains from one sample in a study of CD8+ T cells in alopecia areata. The repertoire was sequenced with immunoSEQ multiplex PCR; TCRdb's copy has only in-frame clones and lacks some. The table has approximately 210,000 clones, roughly 66% seen once. Sequencing used CD4+ T cells sorted from blood, obtained at week 44, from a patient treated with tofacitinib. These receptors all come from a human donor with alopecia areata. Both conserved end residues are part of each CDR3. The D gene is left open where the match is weak. A clone size is listed for some rows: how often the clone was seen (once, few, many), or a class if it is expanded.

TRBD2	NA	TRBV6-6	TRBJ2-3	CASGLAGWTDTQYF	TGTGCCAGCGGATTAGCGGGGTGGACAGATACGCAGTATTTT
NA	once	TRBV29-1	TRBJ1-1	CSVVVGGDTEAFF	TGCAGCGTTGTGGTAGGCGGGGACACTGAAGCTTTCTTT
TRBD2	NA	TRBV27	TRBJ2-2	CASCLAGLTGELFF	TGTGCCAGCTGTTTAGCGGGACTCACCGGGGAGCTGTTTTTT
TRBD2	NA	TRBV30	TRBJ2-2	CAWSTGAGGNTGELFF	TGTGCCTGGAGTACAGGCGCGGGGGGGAACACCGGGGAGCTGTTTTTT
NA	NA	TRBV2	TRBJ2-5	CASKLKAETQYF	TGTGCCAGCAAGTTAAAGGCCGAGACCCAGTACTTC
NA	NA	TRBV5-1	TRBJ2-2	CASSFLSRNTGELFF	TGCGCCAGCAGCTTTTTAAGCCGGAACACCGGGGAGCTGTTTTTT
TRBD1	NA	TRBV29-1	TRBJ1-2	CSVGQGVSGYTF	TGCAGCGTTGGACAGGGAGTAAGTGGCTACACCTTC
TRBD1	NA	TRBV12-5	TRBJ1-4	CASGNNRGVSEKLFF	TGTGCTAGTGGCAATAACAGGGGAGTGAGCGAAAAACTGTTTTTT
NA	NA	TRBV2	TRBJ1-1	CASSAGGNTEAFF	TGTGCCAGCAGTGCCGGGGGAAACACTGAAGCTTTCTTT
NA	many	TRBV11-2	TRBJ2-7	CASSSLADFSYEQYF	TGTGCCAGCAGCTCCTTAGCGGATTTCTCCTACGAGCAGTACTTC
TRBD1	few	TRBV29-1	TRBJ2-3	CSVPPIGQGFDTQYF	TGCAGCGTGCCCCCCATAGGACAGGGCTTCGATACGCAGTATTTT
NA	NA	TRBV5-1	TRBJ1-1	CASRRTGENTEAFF	TGCGCCAGCAGGAGAACAGGAGAAAACACTGAAGCTTTCTTT
TRBD2	NA	TRBV29-1	TRBJ2-1	CSVGAAGSSYNEQFF	TGCAGCGTTGGGGCAGCGGGAAGCTCCTACAATGAGCAGTTCTTC
NA	NA	TRBV29-1	TRBJ2-3	CSVDMGGTTDTQYF	TGCAGCGTTGACATGGGCGGAACCACAGATACGCAGTATTTT
TRBD1	few	TRBV5-1	TRBJ1-1	CASSIGTANTEAFF	TGCGCCAGCAGCATCGGGACAGCTAACACTGAAGCTTTCTTT